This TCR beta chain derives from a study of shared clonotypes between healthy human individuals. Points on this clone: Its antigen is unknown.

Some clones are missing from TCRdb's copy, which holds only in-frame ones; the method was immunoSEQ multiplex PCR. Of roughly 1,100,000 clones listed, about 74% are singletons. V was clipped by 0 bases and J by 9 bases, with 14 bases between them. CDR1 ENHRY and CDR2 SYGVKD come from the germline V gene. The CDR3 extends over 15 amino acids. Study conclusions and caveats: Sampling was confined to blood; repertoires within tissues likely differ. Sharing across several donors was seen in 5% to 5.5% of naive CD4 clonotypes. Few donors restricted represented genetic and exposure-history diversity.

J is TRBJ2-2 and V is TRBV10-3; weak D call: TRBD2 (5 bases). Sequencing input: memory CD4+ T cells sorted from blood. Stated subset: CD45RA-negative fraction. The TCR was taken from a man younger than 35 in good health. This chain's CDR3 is CAISESRGLARELFF. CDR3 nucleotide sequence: TGTGCCATCAGTGAGTCTAGAGGGCTAGCCCGGGAGCTGTTTTTT.